This T cell receptor (beta chain) was identified in a study of CD8 T cells in ankylosing spondylitis. Study outcomes and limitations: Blood of patients with ankylosing spondylitis appeared to be characterized by a TCR beta motif of several highly homologous variants. Clones linked to the disease showed a CD8+ phenotype. They occurred at relatively low frequencies in peripheral blood.

This clonotype has at least ten counts. Its antigen remains unidentified. Generation of TCR beta libraries employed quantitative 5'-RACE incorporating molecular barcodes. TCRdb re-derived calls from the 5' RACE reads in MiXCR, one entry per CDR3 protein. The data contain approximately 250,000 distinct CDR3 sequences, over 9.5% of them singletons. The length of the CDR3 is 13 residues. Germline V gene sequence: CDR1 SQVTM, CDR2 ANQGSEA. The V gene lost 1 base and the J gene lost 7 bases, with 11 bases spanning the gap. The chain carries TRBV29-1 and TRBJ2-1, with a weak D call TRBD2 (6 bases). The receptor was isolated from a male donor with ankylosing spondylitis or in good health (not recorded which). Sequencing input: blood, either unsorted or a sorted T cell fraction (not recorded which). CDR3 sequence: CSVEGGEQNEQFF. The CDR3 DNA sequence: TGCAGCGTTGAAGGCGGGGAGCAGAATGAGCAGTTCTTC.